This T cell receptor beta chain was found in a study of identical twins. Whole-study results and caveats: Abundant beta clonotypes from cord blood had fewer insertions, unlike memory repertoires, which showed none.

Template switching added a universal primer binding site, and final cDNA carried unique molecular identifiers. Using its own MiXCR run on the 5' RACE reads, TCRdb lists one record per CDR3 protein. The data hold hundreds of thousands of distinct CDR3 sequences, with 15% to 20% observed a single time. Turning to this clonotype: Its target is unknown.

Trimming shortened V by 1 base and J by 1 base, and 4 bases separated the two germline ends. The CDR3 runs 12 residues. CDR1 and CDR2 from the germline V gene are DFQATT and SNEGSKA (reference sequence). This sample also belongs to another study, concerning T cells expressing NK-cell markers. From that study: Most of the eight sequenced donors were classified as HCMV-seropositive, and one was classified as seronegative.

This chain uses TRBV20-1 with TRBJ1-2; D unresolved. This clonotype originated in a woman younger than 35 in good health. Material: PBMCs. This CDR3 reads CSARVLNYGYTF. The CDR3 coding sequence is TGCAGTGCTAGAGTTCTTAACTATGGCTACACCTTC.